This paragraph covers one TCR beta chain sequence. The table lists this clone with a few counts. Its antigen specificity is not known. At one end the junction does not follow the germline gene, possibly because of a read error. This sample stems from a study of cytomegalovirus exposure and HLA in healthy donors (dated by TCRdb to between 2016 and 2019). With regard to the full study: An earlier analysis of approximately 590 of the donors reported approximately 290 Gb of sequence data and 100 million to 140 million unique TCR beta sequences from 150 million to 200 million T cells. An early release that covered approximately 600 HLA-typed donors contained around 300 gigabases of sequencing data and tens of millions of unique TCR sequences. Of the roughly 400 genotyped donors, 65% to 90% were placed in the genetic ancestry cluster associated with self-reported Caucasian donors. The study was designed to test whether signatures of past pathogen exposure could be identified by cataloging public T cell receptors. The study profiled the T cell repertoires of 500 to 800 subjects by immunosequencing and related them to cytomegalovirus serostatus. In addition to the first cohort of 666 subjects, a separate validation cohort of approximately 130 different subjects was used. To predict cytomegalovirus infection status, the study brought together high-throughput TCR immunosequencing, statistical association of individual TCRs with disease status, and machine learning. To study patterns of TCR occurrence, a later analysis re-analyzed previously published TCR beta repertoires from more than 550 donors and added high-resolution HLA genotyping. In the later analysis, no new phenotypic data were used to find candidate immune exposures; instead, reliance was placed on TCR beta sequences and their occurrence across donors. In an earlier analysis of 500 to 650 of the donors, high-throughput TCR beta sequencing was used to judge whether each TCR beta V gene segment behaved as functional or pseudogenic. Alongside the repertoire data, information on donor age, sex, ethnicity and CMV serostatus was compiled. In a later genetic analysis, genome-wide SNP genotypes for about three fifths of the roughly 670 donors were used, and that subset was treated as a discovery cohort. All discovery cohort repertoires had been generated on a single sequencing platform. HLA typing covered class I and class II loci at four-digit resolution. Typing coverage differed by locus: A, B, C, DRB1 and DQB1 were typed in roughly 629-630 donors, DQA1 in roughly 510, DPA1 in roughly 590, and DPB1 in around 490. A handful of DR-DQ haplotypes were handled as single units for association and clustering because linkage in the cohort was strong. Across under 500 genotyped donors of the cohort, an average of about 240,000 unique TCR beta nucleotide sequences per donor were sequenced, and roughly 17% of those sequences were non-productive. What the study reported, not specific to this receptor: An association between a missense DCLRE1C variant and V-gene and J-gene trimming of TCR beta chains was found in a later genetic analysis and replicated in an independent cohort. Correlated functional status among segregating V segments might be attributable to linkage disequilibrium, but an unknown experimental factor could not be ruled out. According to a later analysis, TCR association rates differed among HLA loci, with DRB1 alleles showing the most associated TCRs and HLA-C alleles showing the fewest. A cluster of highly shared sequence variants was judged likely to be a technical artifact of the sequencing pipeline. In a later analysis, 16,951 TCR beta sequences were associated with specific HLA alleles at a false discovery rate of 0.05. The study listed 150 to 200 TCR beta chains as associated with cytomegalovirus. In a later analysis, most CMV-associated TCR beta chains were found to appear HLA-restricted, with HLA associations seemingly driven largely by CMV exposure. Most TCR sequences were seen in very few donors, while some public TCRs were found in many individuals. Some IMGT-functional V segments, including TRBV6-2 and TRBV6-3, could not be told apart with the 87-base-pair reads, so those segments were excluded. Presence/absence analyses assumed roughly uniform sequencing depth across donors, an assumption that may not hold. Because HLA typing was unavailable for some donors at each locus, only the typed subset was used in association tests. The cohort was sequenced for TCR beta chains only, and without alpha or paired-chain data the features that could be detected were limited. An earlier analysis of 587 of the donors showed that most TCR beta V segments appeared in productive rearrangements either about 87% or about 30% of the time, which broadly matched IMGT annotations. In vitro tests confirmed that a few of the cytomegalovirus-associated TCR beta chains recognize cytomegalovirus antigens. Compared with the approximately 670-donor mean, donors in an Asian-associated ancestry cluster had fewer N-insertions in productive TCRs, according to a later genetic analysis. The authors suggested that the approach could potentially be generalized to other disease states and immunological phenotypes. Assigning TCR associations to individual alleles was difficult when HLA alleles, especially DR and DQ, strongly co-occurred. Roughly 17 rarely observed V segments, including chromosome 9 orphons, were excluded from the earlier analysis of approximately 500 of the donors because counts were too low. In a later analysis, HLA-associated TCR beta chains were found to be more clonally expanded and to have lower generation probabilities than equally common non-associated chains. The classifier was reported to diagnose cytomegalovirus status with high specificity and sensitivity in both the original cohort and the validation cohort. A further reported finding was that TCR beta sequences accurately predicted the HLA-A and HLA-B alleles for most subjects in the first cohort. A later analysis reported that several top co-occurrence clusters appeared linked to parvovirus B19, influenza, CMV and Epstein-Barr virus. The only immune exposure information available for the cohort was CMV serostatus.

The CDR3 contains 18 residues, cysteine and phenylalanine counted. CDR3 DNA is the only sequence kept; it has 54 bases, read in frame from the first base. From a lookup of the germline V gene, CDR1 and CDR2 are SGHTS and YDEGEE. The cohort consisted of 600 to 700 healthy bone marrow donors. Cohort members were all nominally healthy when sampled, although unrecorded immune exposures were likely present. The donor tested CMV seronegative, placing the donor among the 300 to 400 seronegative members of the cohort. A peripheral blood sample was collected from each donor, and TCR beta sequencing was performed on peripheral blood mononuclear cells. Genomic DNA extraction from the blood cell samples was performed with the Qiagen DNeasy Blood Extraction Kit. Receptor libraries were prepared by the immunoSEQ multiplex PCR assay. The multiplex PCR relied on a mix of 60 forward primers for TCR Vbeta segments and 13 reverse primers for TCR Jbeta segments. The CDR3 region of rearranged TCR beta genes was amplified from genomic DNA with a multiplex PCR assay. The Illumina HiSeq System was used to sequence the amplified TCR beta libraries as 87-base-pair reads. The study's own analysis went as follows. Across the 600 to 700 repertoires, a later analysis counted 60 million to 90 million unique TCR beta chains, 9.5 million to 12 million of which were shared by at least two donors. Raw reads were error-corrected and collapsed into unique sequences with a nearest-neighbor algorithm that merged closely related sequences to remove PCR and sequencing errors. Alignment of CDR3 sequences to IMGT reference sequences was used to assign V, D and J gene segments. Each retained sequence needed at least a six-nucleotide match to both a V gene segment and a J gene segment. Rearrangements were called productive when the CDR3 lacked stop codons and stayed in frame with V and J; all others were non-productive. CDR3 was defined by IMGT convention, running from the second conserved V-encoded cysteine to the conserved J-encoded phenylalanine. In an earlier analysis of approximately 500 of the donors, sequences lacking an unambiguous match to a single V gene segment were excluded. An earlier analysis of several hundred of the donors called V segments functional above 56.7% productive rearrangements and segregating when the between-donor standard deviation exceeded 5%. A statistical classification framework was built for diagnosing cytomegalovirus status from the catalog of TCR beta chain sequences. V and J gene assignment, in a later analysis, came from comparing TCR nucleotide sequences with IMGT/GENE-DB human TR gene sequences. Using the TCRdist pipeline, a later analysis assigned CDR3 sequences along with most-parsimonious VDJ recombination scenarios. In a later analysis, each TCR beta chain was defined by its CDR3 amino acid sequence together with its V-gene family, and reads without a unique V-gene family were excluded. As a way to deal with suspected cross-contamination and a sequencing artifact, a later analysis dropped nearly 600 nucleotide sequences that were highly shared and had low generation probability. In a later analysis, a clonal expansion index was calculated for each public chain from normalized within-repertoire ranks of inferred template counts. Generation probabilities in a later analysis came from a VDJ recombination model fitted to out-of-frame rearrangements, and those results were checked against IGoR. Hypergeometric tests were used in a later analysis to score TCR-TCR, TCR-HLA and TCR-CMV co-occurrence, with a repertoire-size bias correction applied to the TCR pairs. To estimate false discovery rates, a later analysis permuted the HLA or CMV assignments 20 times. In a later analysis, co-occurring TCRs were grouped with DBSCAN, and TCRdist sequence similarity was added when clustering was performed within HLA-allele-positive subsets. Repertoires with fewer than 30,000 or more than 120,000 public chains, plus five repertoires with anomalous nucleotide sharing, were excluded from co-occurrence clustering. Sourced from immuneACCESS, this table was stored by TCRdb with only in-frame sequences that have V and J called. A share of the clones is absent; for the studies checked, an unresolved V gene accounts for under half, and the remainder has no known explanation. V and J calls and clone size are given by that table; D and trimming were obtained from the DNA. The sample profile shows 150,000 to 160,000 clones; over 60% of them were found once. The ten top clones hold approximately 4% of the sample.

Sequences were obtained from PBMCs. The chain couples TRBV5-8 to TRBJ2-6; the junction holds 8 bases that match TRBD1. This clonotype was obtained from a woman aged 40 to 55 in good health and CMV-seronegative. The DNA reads TGTGCCAACAGCCTAGGACAGGGATTACACTCTGGGGCCAACGTCCTGACTTTC. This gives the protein CANSLGQGLHSGANVLTF.